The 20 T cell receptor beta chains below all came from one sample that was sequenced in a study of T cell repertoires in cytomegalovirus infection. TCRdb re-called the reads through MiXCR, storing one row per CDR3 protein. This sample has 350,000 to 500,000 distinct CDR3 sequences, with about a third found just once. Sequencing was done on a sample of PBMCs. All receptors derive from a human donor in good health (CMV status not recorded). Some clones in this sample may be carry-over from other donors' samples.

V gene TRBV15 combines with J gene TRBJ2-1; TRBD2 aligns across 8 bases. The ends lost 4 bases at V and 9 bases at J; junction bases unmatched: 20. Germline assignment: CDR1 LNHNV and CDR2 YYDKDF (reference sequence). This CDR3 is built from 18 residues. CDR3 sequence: CATSKERRTSLQFGEQFF. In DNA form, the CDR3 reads TGTGCCACCAGCAAAGAAAGACGGACTAGCCTACAATTCGGTGAGCAGTTCTTC.

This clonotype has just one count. CDR3 DNA: TGTGCCAGCAGCTTAGCACTGGGACAGTATGGGGGCTACACCTTC. Its protein is CASSLALGQYGGYTF. The rearrangement uses TRBV7-2 and TRBJ1-2, with 7 bases matching TRBD1. Per germline, CDR1 SGHTA and CDR2 FQGNSA. The J segment lost 8 bases and the V segment lost 0 bases, leaving 9 bases of the junction unmatched. The CDR3 covers 15 residues.

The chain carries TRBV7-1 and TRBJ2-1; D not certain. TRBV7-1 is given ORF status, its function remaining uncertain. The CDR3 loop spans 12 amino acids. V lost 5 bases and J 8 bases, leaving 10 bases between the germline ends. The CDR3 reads CASSPSAYEQFF. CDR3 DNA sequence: TGTGCCAGCAGCCCCAGCGCCTATGAGCAGTTCTTC.

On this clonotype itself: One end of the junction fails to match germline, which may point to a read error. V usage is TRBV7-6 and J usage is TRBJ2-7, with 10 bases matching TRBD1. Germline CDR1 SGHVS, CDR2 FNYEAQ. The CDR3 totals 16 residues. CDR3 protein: CASSLAPPTGGYDQYF. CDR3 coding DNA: TGTGCCAGCAGCTTAGCTCCCCCGACAGGGGGCTACGATCAGTACTTC.

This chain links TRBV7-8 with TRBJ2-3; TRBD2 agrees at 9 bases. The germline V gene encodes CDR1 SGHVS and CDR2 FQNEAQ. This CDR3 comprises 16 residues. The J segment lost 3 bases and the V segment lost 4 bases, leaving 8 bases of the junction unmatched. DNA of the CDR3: TGTGCCAGCAGCTCCCTACTAGCGGGTGGGACAGATACGCAGTATTTT. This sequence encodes CASSSLLAGGTDTQYF. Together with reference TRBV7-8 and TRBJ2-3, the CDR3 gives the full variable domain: GAGVSQSPRYKVAKRGQDVALRCDPISGHVSLFWYQQALGQGPEFLTYFQNEAQLDKSGLPSDRFFAERPEGSVSTLKIQRTQQEDSAVYLCASSSLLAGGTDTQYFGPGTRLTVL.

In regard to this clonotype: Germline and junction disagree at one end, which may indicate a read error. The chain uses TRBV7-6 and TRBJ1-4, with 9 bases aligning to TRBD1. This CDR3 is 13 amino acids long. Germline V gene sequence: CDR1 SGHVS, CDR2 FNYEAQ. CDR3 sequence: CARRPQQGAEMFW. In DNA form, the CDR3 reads TGTGCCAGACGCCCTCAACAGGGGGCTGAAATGTTTTGG. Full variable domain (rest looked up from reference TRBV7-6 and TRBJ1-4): GAGVSQSPRYKVTKRGQDVALRCDPISGHVSLYWYRQALGQGPEFLTYFNYEAQQDKSGLPNDRFSAERPEGSISTLTIQRTEQRDSAMYRCARRPQQGAEMFWGSGTQLSVL.

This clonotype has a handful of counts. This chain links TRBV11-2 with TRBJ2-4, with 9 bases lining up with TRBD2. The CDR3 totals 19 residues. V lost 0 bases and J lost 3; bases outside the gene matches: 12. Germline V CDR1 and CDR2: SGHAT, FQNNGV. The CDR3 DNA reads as TGTGCCAGCAGCTTAGATCGGGTAGTAGCGGGGGACAGCAAAAACATTCAGTACTTC. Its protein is CASSLDRVVAGDSKNIQYF.

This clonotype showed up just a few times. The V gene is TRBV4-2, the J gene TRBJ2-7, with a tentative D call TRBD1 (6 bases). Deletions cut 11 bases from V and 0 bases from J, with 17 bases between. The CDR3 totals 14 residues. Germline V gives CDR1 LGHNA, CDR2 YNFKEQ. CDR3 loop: CAVGSTGSSYEQYF. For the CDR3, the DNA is TGTGCCGTTGGTTCTACAGGGAGCTCCTACGAGCAGTACTTC.

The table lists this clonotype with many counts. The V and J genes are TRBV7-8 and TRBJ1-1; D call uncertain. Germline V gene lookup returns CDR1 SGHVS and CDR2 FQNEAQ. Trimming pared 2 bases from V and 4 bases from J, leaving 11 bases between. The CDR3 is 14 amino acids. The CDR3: CASSLPNPGTEAFF. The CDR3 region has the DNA TGTGCCAGCAGCTTACCTAACCCGGGCACTGAAGCTTTCTTT.

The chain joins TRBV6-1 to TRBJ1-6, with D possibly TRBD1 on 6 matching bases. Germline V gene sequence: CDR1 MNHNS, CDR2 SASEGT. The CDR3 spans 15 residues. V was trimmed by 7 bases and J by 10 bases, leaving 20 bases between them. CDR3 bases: TGTGCCAGCACCGACAGGCCCCTTGGTAAGTCACCCCTCCACTTT. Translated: CASTDRPLGKSPLHF.

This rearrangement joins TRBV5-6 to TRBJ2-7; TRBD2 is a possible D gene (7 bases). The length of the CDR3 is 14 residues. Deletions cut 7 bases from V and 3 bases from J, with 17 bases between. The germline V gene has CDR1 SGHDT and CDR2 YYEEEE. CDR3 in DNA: TGTGCCAGCCGTTGGGGGGGACAACACTACGAGCAGTACTTC. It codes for CASRWGGQHYEQYF.

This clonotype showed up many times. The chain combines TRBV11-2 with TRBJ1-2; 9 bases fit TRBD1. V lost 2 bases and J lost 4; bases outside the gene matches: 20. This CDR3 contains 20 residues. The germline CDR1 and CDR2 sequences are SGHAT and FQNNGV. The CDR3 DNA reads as TGTGCCAGCAGCTTAACACCGATGACTTTAGGGACAGGGTCTCCCTATGGCTACACCTTC. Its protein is CASSLTPMTLGTGSPYGYTF.

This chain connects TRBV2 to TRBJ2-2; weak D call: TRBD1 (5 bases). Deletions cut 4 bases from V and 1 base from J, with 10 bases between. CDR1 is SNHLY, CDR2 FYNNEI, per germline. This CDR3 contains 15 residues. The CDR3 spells CASSAQGLNTGELFF. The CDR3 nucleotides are TGTGCCAGCAGTGCCCAGGGATTGAACACCGGGGAGCTGTTTTTT.

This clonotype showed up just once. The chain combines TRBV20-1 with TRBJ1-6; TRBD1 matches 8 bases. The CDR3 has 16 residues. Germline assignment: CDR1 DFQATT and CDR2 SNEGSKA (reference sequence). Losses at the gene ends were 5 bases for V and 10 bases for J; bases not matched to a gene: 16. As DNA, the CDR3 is TGCAGTGCTCATTACAGGGGGGGCTCCAGTTTATCACCCCTCCACTTT. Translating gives CSAHYRGGSSLSPLHF.

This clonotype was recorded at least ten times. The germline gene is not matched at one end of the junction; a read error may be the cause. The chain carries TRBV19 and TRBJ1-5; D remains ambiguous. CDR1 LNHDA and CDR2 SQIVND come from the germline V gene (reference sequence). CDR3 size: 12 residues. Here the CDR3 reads CASSIEGQPQHF. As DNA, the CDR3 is TGTGCCAGCAGTATAGAGGGTCAGCCCCAGCATTTT.

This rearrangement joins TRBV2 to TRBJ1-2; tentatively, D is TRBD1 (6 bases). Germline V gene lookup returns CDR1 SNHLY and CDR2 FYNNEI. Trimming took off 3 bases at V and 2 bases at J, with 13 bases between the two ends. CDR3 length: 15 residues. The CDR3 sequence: CASSEEGGLNYGYTF. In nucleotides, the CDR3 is TGTGCCAGCAGTGAGGAGGGGGGCCTCAACTATGGCTACACCTTC.

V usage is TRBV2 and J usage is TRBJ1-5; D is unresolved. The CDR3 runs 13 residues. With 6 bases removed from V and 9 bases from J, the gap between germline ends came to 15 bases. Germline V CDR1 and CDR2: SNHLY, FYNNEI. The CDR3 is CASRGGSSRPQHF. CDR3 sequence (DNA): TGTGCCAGCAGGGGAGGGTCCTCAAGGCCCCAGCATTTT. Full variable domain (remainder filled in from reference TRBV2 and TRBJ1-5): EPEVTQTPSHQVTQMGQEVILRCVPISNHLYFYWYRQILGQKVEFLVSFYNNEISEKSEIFDDQFSVERPDGSNFTLKIRSTKLEDSAMYFCASRGGSSRPQHFGDGTRLSIL.

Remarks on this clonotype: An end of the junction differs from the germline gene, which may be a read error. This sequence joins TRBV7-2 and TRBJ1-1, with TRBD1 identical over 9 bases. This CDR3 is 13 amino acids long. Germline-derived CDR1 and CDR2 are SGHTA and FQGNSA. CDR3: CASSVDRGTESVF. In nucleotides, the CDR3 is TGTGCCAGCAGCGTGGACAGGGGAACTGAATCTGTCTTT.

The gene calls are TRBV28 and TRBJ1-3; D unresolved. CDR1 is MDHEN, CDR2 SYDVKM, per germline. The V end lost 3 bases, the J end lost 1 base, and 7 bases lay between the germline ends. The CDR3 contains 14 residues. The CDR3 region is CASSFVLSGNTIYF. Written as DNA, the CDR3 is TGTGCCAGCAGTTTTGTTTTGTCTGGAAACACCATATATTTT.

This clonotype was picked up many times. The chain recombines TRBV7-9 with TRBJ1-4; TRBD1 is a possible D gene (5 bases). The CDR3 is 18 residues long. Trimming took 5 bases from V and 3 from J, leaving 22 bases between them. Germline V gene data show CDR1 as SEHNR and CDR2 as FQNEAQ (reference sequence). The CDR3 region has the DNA TGTGCCAGCAGCATCGGGGGGTCATGGAGCCCTGCTAATGAAAAACTGTTTTTT. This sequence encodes CASSIGGSWSPANEKLFF.